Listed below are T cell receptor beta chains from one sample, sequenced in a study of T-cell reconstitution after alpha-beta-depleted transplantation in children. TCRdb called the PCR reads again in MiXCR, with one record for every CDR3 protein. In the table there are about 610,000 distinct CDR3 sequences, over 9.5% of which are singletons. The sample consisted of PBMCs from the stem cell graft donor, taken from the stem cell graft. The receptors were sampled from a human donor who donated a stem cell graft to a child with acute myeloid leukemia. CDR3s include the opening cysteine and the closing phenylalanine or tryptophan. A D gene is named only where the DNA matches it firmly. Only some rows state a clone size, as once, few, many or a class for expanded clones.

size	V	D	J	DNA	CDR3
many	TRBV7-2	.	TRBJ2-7	TGTGCCAGCAGCTTAGCGTCTAGTCTGAGCTCCTACGAGCAGTACTTC	CASSLASSLSSYEQYF
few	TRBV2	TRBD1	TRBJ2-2	TGTGCCAGCAGAACCGGGACAGGGTACACCGGGGAGCTGTTTTTT	CASRTGTGYTGELFF
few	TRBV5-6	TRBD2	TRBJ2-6	TGTGCCAGCAGCTTCCTAGGCGGGGGGCAATCGGCCGGGGCCAACGTCCTGACTTTC	CASSFLGGGQSAGANVLTF
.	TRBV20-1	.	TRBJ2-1	TGCAGTGCTAGACTTTGGGGGGGCTGGGATGAGCAGTTCTTC	CSARLWGGWDEQFF
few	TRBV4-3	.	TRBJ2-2	TGCGCCAGCAGCCAAGTTCAAATAAACGGGGAGCTGTTTTTT	CASSQVQINGELFF
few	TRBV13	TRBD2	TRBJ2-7	TGTGCCAGCAGCTTACACGCGGGAGGCGAGCAGTACTTC	CASSLHAGGEQYF
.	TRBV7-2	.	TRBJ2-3	TGTGCCAGCAGCTTTGCCGTACCACCTTTCGGAGATACGCAGTATTTT	CASSFAVPPFGDTQYF
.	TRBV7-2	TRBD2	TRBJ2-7	TGTGCCAGCAGCTTAGCCTCCGCGAGCGGGAGGGTGAGCGAGCAGTACTTC	CASSLASASGRVSEQYF
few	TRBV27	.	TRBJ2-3	TGTGCCAGCAGTTTACGGGGTCCGGGAGCGTCAGATACGCAGTATTTT	CASSLRGPGASDTQYF
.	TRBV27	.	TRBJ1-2	TGTGCCAGCAGAACTTTGGGGCTAAGTCCGAATGGCTACACCTTC	CASRTLGLSPNGYTF
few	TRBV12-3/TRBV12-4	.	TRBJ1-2	TGTGCCAGCAGTTTCCCTGTGGAGACAGCTAACTATGGCTACACCTTC	CASSFPVETANYGYTF
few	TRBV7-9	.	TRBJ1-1	TGTGCCAGCAGCCCTACAACGAACACTGAAGCTTTCTTT	CASSPTTNTEAFF
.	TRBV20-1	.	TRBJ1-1	TGCAGTGCTAGTCAACAGGTAAACACTGAAGCTTTCTTT	CSASQQVNTEAFF
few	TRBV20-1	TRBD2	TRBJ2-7	TGCAGTGCTAGTGGACTAGCGGGTGCCCACGAGCAGTACTTC	CSASGLAGAHEQYF
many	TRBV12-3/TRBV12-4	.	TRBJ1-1	TGTGCCAGCAGTTTAGGTAGTGGAAGGAACACTGAAGCTTTCTTT	CASSLGSGRNTEAFF
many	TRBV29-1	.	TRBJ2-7	TGCAGCGTTGAAGCGAGGAGCTACGAGCAGTACTTC	CSVEARSYEQYF
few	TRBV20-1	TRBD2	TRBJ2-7	TGCAGTGCCCTGCGGCGGGGGGGGACCTACGAGCAGTACTTC	CSALRRGGTYEQYF
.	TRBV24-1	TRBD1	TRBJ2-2	TGTGCCACCAGTGATTCCCGGACAGGGGGCGCAGTAGCCGGGGAGCTGTTTTTT	CATSDSRTGGAVAGELFF
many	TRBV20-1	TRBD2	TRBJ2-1	TGCAGTGCTAGGGGACTAGTCCCCAATGAGCAGTTCTTC	CSARGLVPNEQFF
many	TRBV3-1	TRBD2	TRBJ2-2	TGTGCCAGCAAACTAGCGGGAGGCAACACCGGGGAGCTGTTTTTT	CASKLAGGNTGELFF
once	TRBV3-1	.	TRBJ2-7	TGTGCCTCCTGCCGACAACTAGGGTCCTACGAGCAGTACTTC	CASCRQLGSYEQYF
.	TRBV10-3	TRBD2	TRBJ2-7	TGTGCCATCAGAGATAGCGGGAGAGGGAATTACGAGCAGTACTTC	CAIRDSGRGNYEQYF
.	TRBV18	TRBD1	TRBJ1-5	TGTGCCAGCTCACAGGGACAGGTGGGTCAGCCCCAGCATTTT	CASSQGQVGQPQHF
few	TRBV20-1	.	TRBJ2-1	TGCAGTGCTAGAGATCCAACCCGAGTTGAGCAGTTCTTC	CSARDPTRVEQFF